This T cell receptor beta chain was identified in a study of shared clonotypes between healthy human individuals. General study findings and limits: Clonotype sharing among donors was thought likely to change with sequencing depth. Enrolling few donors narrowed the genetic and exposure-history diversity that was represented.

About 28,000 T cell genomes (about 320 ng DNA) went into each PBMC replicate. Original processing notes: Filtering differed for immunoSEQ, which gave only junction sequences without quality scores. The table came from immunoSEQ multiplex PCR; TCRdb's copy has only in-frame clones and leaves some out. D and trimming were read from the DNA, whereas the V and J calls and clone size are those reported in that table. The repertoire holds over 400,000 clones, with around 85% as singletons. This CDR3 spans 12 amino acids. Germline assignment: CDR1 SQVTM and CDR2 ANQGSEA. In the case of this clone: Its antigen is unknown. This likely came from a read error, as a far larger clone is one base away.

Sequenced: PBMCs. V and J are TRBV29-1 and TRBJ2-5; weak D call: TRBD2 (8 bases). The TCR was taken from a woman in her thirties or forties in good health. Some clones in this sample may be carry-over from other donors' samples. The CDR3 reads CGGGTAQETQYF. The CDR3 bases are TGCGGCGGGGGGACAGCCCAAGAGACCCAGTACTTC.